Shown below are 24 T cell receptor beta chains from a single sample sequenced in a study of T cells in Graves' hyperthyroidism and ophthalmopathy. Using RNA transcripts as the source, TCR beta CDR3 regions were amplified. A set of HTBI primers served as the primers for a first-round RT-PCR of the TCR CDR3. TCRdb reanalysed the multiplex PCR reads using MiXCR and keeps one entry per CDR3 protein. The sample includes around 350,000 distinct CDR3 sequences, approximately 18% of them seen just once. The source material was blood. These receptors were obtained from a woman in her twenties or thirties with Graves' hyperthyroidism that later progressed to Graves' ophthalmopathy.

This clonotype appeared many times. The chain couples TRBV20-1 to TRBJ1-2; D call uncertain. Germline lookup yields CDR1 DFQATT and CDR2 SNEGSKA (reference sequence). V lost 2 bases and J lost 1, with 11 bases in between. CDR3 length: 14 amino acids. This chain's CDR3 is CSARRGGLNYGYTF. CDR3 bases: TGCAGTGCTAGACGCGGTGGTCTTAACTATGGCTACACCTTC.

This clonotype was detected only a few times. V usage is TRBV10-3 and J usage is TRBJ2-4, with D possibly matching TRBD2 (6 bases). The CDR3 is 16 residues long. Trimming removed 0 bases at V and 7 bases at J, with 16 bases between. Germline V gene sequence: CDR1 ENHRY, CDR2 SYGVKD. This CDR3 reads CAISESIGGAGNIQYF. The CDR3 DNA sequence: TGTGCCATCAGTGAGTCGATCGGAGGGGCCGGGAACATTCAGTACTTC.

This clonotype has a handful of counts. This chain joins TRBV27 and TRBJ2-1; 9 nucleotides match TRBD2. Germline-derived CDR1 and CDR2 are MNHEY and SMNVEV (reference sequence). This CDR3 contains 16 residues. Germline trimming cut 5 bases from V and 3 bases from J; bases unmatched to any gene: 8. The CDR3 loop is CASSLVAGAVYNEQFF. The CDR3 DNA sequence: TGTGCCAGCAGTCTAGTAGCGGGAGCCGTCTACAATGAGCAGTTCTTC.

This clonotype was counted ten times or more. The chain carries TRBV5-1 and TRBJ1-5; D remains ambiguous. V was pared by 4 bases and J by 2 bases, with 7 bases between. This CDR3 has 13 amino acids. Germline-derived CDR1 and CDR2 are SGHRS and YFSETQ. The CDR3 here is CASSKVGNQPQHF. The CDR3 region has the DNA TGCGCCAGCAGCAAGGTCGGCAATCAGCCCCAGCATTTT.

This clonotype was counted ten times or more. V usage is TRBV2 and J usage is TRBJ2-6; D is perhaps TRBD1 (6 bases). The CDR3 totals 16 residues. Germline CDR1 reads SNHLY; CDR2 reads FYNNEI. V was trimmed by 5 bases and J by 2 bases, leaving 13 bases between them. The CDR3 sequence is CASSLKQGAGANVLTF. In nucleotides, the CDR3 is TGTGCCAGCAGTCTTAAACAGGGCGCTGGGGCCAACGTCCTGACTTTC.

This clonotype appeared many times. The chain couples TRBV27 to TRBJ2-5; the D gene is possibly TRBD1 (5 bases). V gave up 2 bases and J gave up 5 bases, with 15 bases separating them. The CDR3 is 15 amino acids. CDR1 and CDR2 (germline): MNHEY, SMNVEV (reference sequence). CDR3 in DNA: TGTGCCAGCAGTTTAGCCGCCCCAGGGTGGGAGACCCAGTACTTC. This codes for CASSLAAPGWETQYF.

This clonotype was seen ten or more times. The genes are TRBV6-5 and TRBJ1-2, with a possible D match to TRBD1 (5 bases). CDR3 size: 14 residues. V lost 2 bases, J lost 6 bases, and 13 bases lay in between. CDR1 is MNHEY, CDR2 SVGAGI, per germline. The CDR3 DNA reads TGTGCCAGCAGTTACATATCAGGGATCAATGGCTACACCTTC. Translating it yields CASSYISGINGYTF.

V usage is TRBV7-8 and J usage is TRBJ1-4; maybe TRBD1 (5 bases). Germline lookup yields CDR1 SGHVS and CDR2 FQNEAQ. The CDR3 is 17 residues long. The V and J ends lost 2 bases and 5 bases respectively, with 18 bases between them. The CDR3, as DNA: TGTGCCAGCAGCTTAAGGCGCCAGGGAGGAAGAAATGAAAAACTGTTTTTT. Protein sequence: CASSLRRQGGRNEKLFF.

The sample holds many counts of this clonotype. The chain is built from TRBV27 and TRBJ1-5; TRBD1 aligns across 9 bases. Trimming cost V 1 base and J 1 base; bases outside gene matches: 8. The CDR3 extends over 18 amino acids. Germline V CDR1 and CDR2: MNHEY, SMNVEV (reference sequence). CDR3 sequence (DNA): TGTGCCAGCAGTTTATATCCGGGGACAGGGTCCAGCAATCAGCCCCAGCATTTT. It is translated as CASSLYPGTGSSNQPQHF.

This clonotype was recorded many times. This chain connects TRBV7-9 to TRBJ2-7; D unresolved. Trimming cost V 4 bases and J 7 bases, with 8 bases left between them. This CDR3 contains 11 residues. Germline-derived CDR1 and CDR2 are SEHNR and FQNEAQ (reference sequence). The CDR3 is CASSSLKEQYF. The DNA of the CDR3 is TGTGCCAGCAGCTCTCTAAAGGAGCAGTACTTC.

The rearrangement uses TRBV3-1 and TRBJ2-7; 10 nucleotides agree with TRBD1. The V gene end was trimmed by 5 bases and the J gene end by 4 bases; junction bases not matched to a gene: 8. The CDR3 runs 15 residues. Looked up from germline, CDR1 is LGHDT and CDR2 is YNNKEL (reference sequence). Written as DNA, the CDR3 is TGTGCCAGCAGCATCGGGACAGGGGATGTTTACGAGCAGTACTTC. It translates to CASSIGTGDVYEQYF.

This clonotype was detected many times. This chain connects TRBV3-1 to TRBJ1-1; a possible D gene is TRBD1 (5 bases). V dropped 0 bases and J dropped 6 bases, with 17 bases sitting between them. Germline loops: CDR1 LGHDT, CDR2 YNNKEL (reference sequence). The CDR3 is 16 residues long. CDR3: CASSQDFRVRMAEAFF. In nucleotides, the CDR3 is TGTGCCAGCAGCCAAGATTTCAGGGTTAGAATGGCTGAAGCTTTCTTT.

This chain uses TRBV10-3 with TRBJ2-3; 9 bases are a match to TRBD1. With V trimmed by 3 bases and J by 3 bases, 4 bases remained unmatched. CDR1 is ENHRY, CDR2 SYGVKD, per germline. The CDR3 consists of 15 residues. The chain's CDR3 is CAISDHRGLTDTQYF. The DNA for the CDR3 is TGTGCCATCAGTGACCACAGGGGGCTTACAGATACGCAGTATTTT.

The chain joins TRBV11-2 to TRBJ2-3, with 10 bases identical to TRBD2. Germline V gene data show CDR1 as SGHAT and CDR2 as FQNNGV. Trimming at V came to 5 bases and at J to 3 bases, leaving 5 bases not matched to a gene. This CDR3 region has 15 residues. The CDR3 region has the DNA TGTGCCAGCAGCCCGCCTAGCGGGAGTACAGATACGCAGTATTTT. Translating gives CASSPPSGSTDTQYF.

This clonotype has at least ten counts. The rearrangement joins TRBV20-1 to TRBJ1-6, with D maybe TRBD1 (6 bases). The ends were cut back, 0 bases at V and 7 bases at J, with 19 bases in the middle. The germline V gene encodes CDR1 DFQATT and CDR2 SNEGSKA (reference sequence). The CDR3 totals 17 residues. The CDR3 sequence is CSARDEGRGALNSPLHF. CDR3 coding DNA: TGCAGTGCTAGAGATGAGGGTCGGGGGGCCCTCAATTCACCCCTCCACTTT.

This clonotype showed up many times. This sequence joins TRBV5-1 and TRBJ2-1; possibly TRBD2 for D (5 bases). Germline assignment: CDR1 SGHRS and CDR2 YFSETQ. The CDR3 length is 14 residues. Trimming pared 5 bases from V and 8 bases from J, leaving 17 bases between. The CDR3 protein is CASREDPAGDEQFF. The DNA of the CDR3 is TGCGCCAGCAGGGAAGACCCGGCGGGCGATGAGCAGTTCTTC.

This clonotype has ten or more counts. The chain recombines TRBV5-1 with TRBJ2-7; 14 nucleotides line up with TRBD2. This CDR3 region has 18 residues. Germline lookup yields CDR1 SGHRS and CDR2 YFSETQ. Germline trimming cut 4 bases from V and 0 bases from J; bases unmatched to any gene: 9. CDR3: CASSKRLAGGPGSYEQYF. The DNA of the CDR3 is TGCGCCAGCAGCAAACGACTAGCGGGAGGGCCGGGCTCCTACGAGCAGTACTTC.

This clonotype occurred a few times. The rearrangement uses TRBV4-1 and TRBJ2-3, with TRBD2 identical over 8 bases. This CDR3 has 19 amino acids. V shed 2 bases and J 5 bases; nucleotides not matched to a gene: 18. Germline V CDR1 and CDR2: MGHRA, YSYEKL. The CDR3 DNA reads TGCGCCAGCAGCCAATGGGCCCGGGGAGTTAGCGGGGAAGGAGATACGCAGTATTTT. Protein product: CASSQWARGVSGEGDTQYF.

Regarding this clonotype: Given a much more abundant clone one base away, this may be a read error. This chain joins TRBV5-1 and TRBJ2-1; no definite D call. The germline V gene encodes CDR1 SGHRS and CDR2 YFSETQ. This CDR3 contains 15 residues. CDR3 region: CANSSRLGPYNEQFF. The CDR3 coding sequence is TGTGCCAACAGCTCCCGCCTAGGACCCTACAATGAGCAGTTCTTC.

By share, this clonotype ranks as medium-sized (0.01 to 0.1%). This chain connects TRBV5-1 to TRBJ1-1; TRBD1 aligns across 9 bases. Germline CDR1 reads SGHRS; CDR2 reads YFSETQ. The CDR3 loop spans 12 amino acids. After removal of 0 bases from V and 10 bases from J, the junction contained 1 base not matched to a gene. This CDR3 reads CASSLGDRVAFF. The CDR3 DNA reads as TGCGCCAGCAGCTTGGGGGACAGGGTAGCTTTCTTT.

This chain uses TRBV5-1 with TRBJ2-6; possible D gene TRBD1, 5 bases. The CDR3 totals 16 residues. CDR1 is SGHRS and CDR2 is YFSETQ in the germline V gene. Trimming removed 0 bases from V and 2 bases from J, with 9 bases in between. Here the CDR3 DNA reads TGCGCCAGCAGCTTGGCGACAGCAACTGGGGCCAACGTCCTGACTTTC. Encoded protein: CASSLATATGANVLTF.

Note on this clonotype: A read error may be the cause here, since a much bigger clone is one base away. The chain uses TRBV19 and TRBJ1-5, with unresolved D. The V end lost 7 bases, the J end lost 4 bases, and 11 bases lay between the germline ends. CDR3 length: 13 amino acids. Germline loops: CDR1 LNHDA, CDR2 SQIVND (reference sequence). The DNA for the CDR3 is TGTGCCAGTAACGAGCCTATGAATCAGCCCCAGCATTTT. As protein: CASNEPMNQPQHF.

This clonotype was counted at least ten times. The chain couples TRBV5-6 to TRBJ2-1; TRBD2 is a possible D gene (6 bases). With 2 bases removed from V and 0 bases from J, the gap between germline ends came to 12 bases. The CDR3 has 16 residues. Germline CDR1 and CDR2: SGHDT and YYEEEE. CDR3 residues: CASSFGTSISYNEQFF. CDR3 nucleotides: TGTGCCAGCAGCTTTGGTACTAGCATCTCCTACAATGAGCAGTTCTTC.

The rearrangement joins TRBV19 to TRBJ2-7, with a weak D call TRBD2 (6 bases). This CDR3 is 14 amino acids long. The V gene's germline CDR1 is LNHDA and CDR2 SQIVND (reference sequence). Trimming took off 3 bases at V and 1 base at J, with 10 bases between the two ends. The CDR3 protein is CASSMRGESYEQYF. The DNA for the CDR3 is TGTGCCAGTAGTATGCGCGGGGAGTCCTACGAGCAGTACTTC.